This TCR beta chain was recorded in a study of blood T cell repertoires in COVID-19. On the study more broadly: Acute and convalescent COVID-19 specimens originated in the United States, Italy and Spain. The analysed material was cDNA or gDNA that came from T cells, B-cell-depleted T cells, or PBMCs.

How the authors handled the data: Reference gene primer amplification gave nucleated cell count estimates. The assay was immunoSEQ multiplex PCR, and TCRdb's table has in-frame clones only and misses some. The DNA was the basis for D and trimming; V, J and clone size are from that table. The sample carries about 230,000 clones, 70% to 85% recorded once. CDR1 and CDR2 from the germline V gene are GTSNPN and SVGIG (reference sequence). V lost 2 bases, J lost 3 bases, and 4 bases stayed unmatched. The CDR3 runs to 13 residues. Sequencing was performed on peripheral blood. The TCR originated in a middle-aged man who had recovered from COVID-19. The chain links TRBV30 to TRBJ2-7, with TRBD1 matching over 7 bases. The CDR3 DNA reads as TGTGCCTGGAGTTTGGCAGGGGGCTACGAGCAGTACTTC. Protein product: CAWSLAGGYEQYF.